Presented here are 3 T cell receptor beta chains from one specimen sequenced in a study of CD8 T cells in ankylosing spondylitis. Their recognized antigens are unknown. Study-wide points: A TCR beta motif of 7 or 8 highly homologous variants appeared characteristic of ankylosing spondylitis blood.

TCRdb re-analysed the 5' RACE reads in MiXCR, keeping a single row per CDR3 protein. The sample records around 890,000 distinct CDR3 sequences, about 10% being singletons. Input material: blood, either unsorted or a sorted T cell fraction (not recorded which). The receptor set was obtained from a male donor with ankylosing spondylitis.

This clonotype was detected only a few times. V gene TRBV20-1 combines with J gene TRBJ2-3; 11 nucleotides agree with TRBD1. J was trimmed by 2 bases and V by 5 bases; bases with no gene match: 3. This CDR3 is built from 14 residues. The germline gives CDR1 DFQATT, CDR2 SNEGSKA (reference sequence). The CDR3 DNA reads as TGCAGTGCTGGGACAGGGGGTTTCACAGATACGCAGTATTTT. This sequence encodes CSAGTGGFTDTQYF.

This clonotype was seen many times. The chain recombines TRBV28 with TRBJ2-7, with 9 bases that match TRBD2. The CDR3 loop spans 17 amino acids. J gave up 1 base and V 5 bases, and 12 bases lay outside the gene matches. The germline CDR1 and CDR2 sequences are MDHEN and SYDVKM. The CDR3 bases are TGTGCCAGCAGTCTAGCGGGATCGGCCTACCTTTCCTACGAGCAGTACTTC. It encodes CASSLAGSAYLSYEQYF.

Only a few counts were recorded for this clonotype. This rearrangement joins TRBV30 to TRBJ1-2; 8 positions agree with TRBD1. The CDR3 runs 13 residues. V lost 1 base, J lost 7 bases, and 5 bases stayed unmatched. CDR1 is GTSNPN and CDR2 is SVGIG in the germline V gene (reference sequence). The DNA for the CDR3 is TGTGCCTGGAGTGCGACAGGGGAGGCTGGCTACACCTTC. It is translated as CAWSATGEAGYTF.